This T cell receptor (beta chain) was retrieved from a study of blood T cell repertoires in COVID-19. Across the whole study: Sources were T cells, B-cell-depleted T cells, or PBMCs; the material itself was cDNA or gDNA.

Using immunoSEQ multiplex PCR, the repertoire was profiled, and TCRdb retains in-frame clones only, with some absent. This sample has approximately 72,000 clones; 83% occur once, and the top ten carry 15% to 20%. The junction had 0 bases not matched to a gene; V was cut back by 0 bases and J by 7 bases. The V gene's germline CDR1 is LNHDA and CDR2 SQIVND (reference sequence). The CDR3 consists of 15 residues. The TCR comes from a woman of 80 years or more with acute or convalescent COVID-19. Material: peripheral blood. V usage is TRBV19 and J usage is TRBJ2-1; TRBD2 matches at 13 bases. CDR3 residues: CASSIEGLAGNEQFF. In nucleotides, the CDR3 is TGTGCCAGTAGTATAGAGGGACTAGCGGGGAATGAGCAGTTCTTC. The variable domain in full, completed from reference TRBV19 and TRBJ2-1, reads DGGITQSPKYLFRKEGQNVTLSCEQNLNHDAMYWYRQDPGQGLRLIYYSQIVNDFQKGDIAEGYSVSREKKESFPLTVTSAQKNPTAFYLCASSIEGLAGNEQFFGPGTRLTVL.